The next 29 T cell receptor beta chains were all read from a single sample in a study of primary melanoma T cells and metastatic recurrence. Sequencing used immunoSEQ multiplex PCR; TCRdb keeps in-frame clones, though not all of them. Counted here are about 2,100 clones, about 72% occurring once; the ten biggest clones make up about 26%. What was sequenced was melanoma tumor tissue. Receptors were obtained from a human donor with melanoma.

The chain uses TRBV6-8 and TRBJ2-5; D is tentatively TRBD1 or TRBD2 (6 bases each). Trimming removed 6 bases at V and 4 bases at J, with 18 bases between. The CDR3 covers 15 residues. CDR1 is MNHGY, CDR2 SAAAGT, per germline. The CDR3 bases are TGTGCCAGCAGCTGGGCACGGGGGCTGGGAGAGACCCAGTACTTC. This sequence encodes CASSWARGLGETQYF.

The sample holds one count of this clone. This rearrangement joins TRBV6-8 to TRBJ1-1; TRBD1 agrees at 7 bases. Germline values: CDR1 MNHGY, CDR2 SAAAGT. Trimming removed 6 bases from V and 6 bases from J; junction bases left unmatched: 4. This CDR3 spans 12 amino acids. CDR3: CASSRGTAEAFF. CDR3 nucleotides: TGTGCCAGCAGCCGAGGGACAGCTGAAGCTTTCTTT.

This clone has a handful of counts. V gene TRBV28 combines with J gene TRBJ1-5; D is unresolved. The length of the CDR3 is 12 residues. CDR1 and CDR2 (germline): MDHEN, SYDVKM. The V end lost 7 bases, the J end lost 9 bases, and 13 bases lay between the germline ends. CDR3 bases: TGTGCCAGCAAGGTGGAGAGGAGGCCCCAGCATTTT. It is translated as CASKVERRPQHF.

In DNA, the CDR3 is TGTGCCAGCAGCCCAGGGAGAAGGTTGAACACTGAAGCTTTCTTT. Protein: CASSPGRRLNTEAFF. This sequence joins TRBV28 and TRBJ1-1; D might be TRBD1 (5 bases). The germline V gene has CDR1 MDHEN and CDR2 SYDVKM. Deletions cut 6 bases from V and 0 bases from J, with 14 bases between. This CDR3 has 15 residues. The variable domain in full, completed from reference TRBV28 and TRBJ1-1, reads DVKVTQSSRYLVKRTGEKVFLECVQDMDHENMFWYRQDPGLGLRLIYFSYDVKMKEKGDIPEGYSVSREKKERFSLILESASTNQTSMYLCASSPGRRLNTEAFFGQGTRLTVV.

V and J are TRBV6-8 and TRBJ2-1; D possibly corresponds to TRBD1 (6 bases). V was cut by 2 bases and J by 9 bases, with 11 bases left in between. The CDR3 runs to 13 residues. The germline V gene has CDR1 MNHGY and CDR2 SAAAGT. CDR3 bases: TGTGCCAGCAGTTACGGACAGTCTCGTGAGCAGTTCTTC. It yields the protein CASSYGQSREQFF.

CDR3 nucleotides: TGTGCCAGCAGCTTCGCGGGCGGGGGGCTACAAGACACAGATACGCAGTATTTT. As protein: CASSFAGGGLQDTDTQYF. The chain couples TRBV11-3 to TRBJ2-3, with 8 positions matching TRBD2. The CDR3 length is 18 residues. J gave up 2 bases and V 3 bases, and 13 bases lay outside the gene matches. Germline V gene data show CDR1 as SGHNT and CDR2 as YENEEA.

This clone came up once. The rearrangement uses TRBV22-1 and TRBJ1-5; the table gives TRBD1 as D, unverified against the DNA. TRBV22-1 is listed as a pseudogene. This CDR3 has 14 residues. The CDR3 nucleotides are TGTGCCAGCAGCCCCCAGGGATTGGGTCAGCCCCAGCATTTT. Its protein product is CASSPQGLGQPQHF.

This clone showed up just once. The chain uses TRBV5-1 and TRBJ2-3; the match to TRBD2 covers 7 bases. Germline-derived CDR1 and CDR2 are SGHRS and YFSETQ. The trim removed 2 bases at V and 0 bases at J, leaving 3 bases unmatched. The CDR3 consists of 15 residues. The CDR3 spells CASSFLRGSTDTQYF. CDR3 sequence (DNA): TGCGCCAGCAGCTTCTTGCGGGGGAGCACAGATACGCAGTATTTT.

In its sample, this clone was seen a few times. The genes are TRBV11-3 and TRBJ2-5; tentative D call: TRBD1 (6 bases). CDR1 and CDR2 from the germline V gene are SGHNT and YENEEA. The CDR3 consists of 15 residues. The V end lost 4 bases, the J end lost 5 bases, and 17 bases lay between the germline ends. This chain's CDR3 is CASSSPRGQQETQYF. The CDR3 DNA sequence: TGTGCCAGCAGCTCCCCCAGGGGCCAACAGGAGACCCAGTACTTC. Full variable domain (outside the CDR3, taken from reference TRBV11-3 and TRBJ2-5): EAGVVQSPRYKIIEKKQPVAFWCNPISGHNTLYWYLQNLGQGPELLIRYENEEAVDDSQLPKDRFSAERLKGVDSTLKIQPAELGDSAVYLCASSSPRGQQETQYFGPGTRLLVL.

The chain links TRBV11-3 to TRBJ2-2, with TRBD2 matching 9 bases. This CDR3 is built from 18 residues. The germline gives CDR1 SGHNT, CDR2 YENEEA. V trimming: 7 bases; J trimming: 5 bases; junction bases outside the gene matches: 17. CDR3: CASNQRTRSGGRTGELFF. The CDR3 bases are TGTGCCAGCAACCAGAGGACCCGTAGCGGGGGCCGAACCGGGGAGCTGTTTTTT. Full variable domain (rest looked up from reference TRBV11-3 and TRBJ2-2): EAGVVQSPRYKIIEKKQPVAFWCNPISGHNTLYWYLQNLGQGPELLIRYENEEAVDDSQLPKDRFSAERLKGVDSTLKIQPAELGDSAVYLCASNQRTRSGGRTGELFFGEGSRLTVL.

This chain connects TRBV11-3 to TRBJ2-1; 10 bases are a match to TRBD2. The length of the CDR3 is 18 residues. Germline CDR1 SGHNT, CDR2 YENEEA. J was trimmed by 3 bases and V by 0 bases; bases with no gene match: 8. The CDR3 nucleotides read TGTGCCAGCAGCTTAGAAGAGAAGGGACTAGCGAACTACAATGAGCAGTTCTTC. It encodes CASSLEEKGLANYNEQFF.

The chain recombines TRBV11-3 with TRBJ2-1; D is possibly TRBD1 or TRBD2 (6 bases each). The germline V gene encodes CDR1 SGHNT and CDR2 YENEEA. CDR3 size: 16 residues. Trimming took 5 bases from V and 7 from J, leaving 21 bases between them. Here the CDR3 DNA reads TGTGCCAGCAGCCGGGTGGTGGGGGGCGCTAGTAATGAGCAGTTCTTC. Encoded protein: CASSRVVGGASNEQFF. The full variable domain, in which reference TRBV11-3 and TRBJ2-1 provide the parts outside the CDR3, is EAGVVQSPRYKIIEKKQPVAFWCNPISGHNTLYWYLQNLGQGPELLIRYENEEAVDDSQLPKDRFSAERLKGVDSTLKIQPAELGDSAVYLCASSRVVGGASNEQFFGPGTRLTVL.

The V and J genes are TRBV30 and TRBJ1-4; D uncertain. CDR1 and CDR2 from the germline V gene are GTSNPN and SVGIG (reference sequence). The CDR3 sequence is 13 residues long. V was shortened by 2 bases and J by 7 bases, with 11 bases between the two germline ends. CDR3 sequence reads: CAWSRARSEKLFF. The CDR3 DNA reads as TGTGCCTGGAGTAGGGCCCGGAGTGAAAAACTGTTTTTT.

The rearrangement uses TRBV10-2 and TRBJ2-7; D is possibly TRBD1 or TRBD2 (5 bases each). The germline CDR1 and CDR2 sequences are WSHSY and SAAADI. V lost 6 bases to trimming and J lost 0 bases, with 9 bases between them. The length of the CDR3 is 13 residues. CDR3 in DNA: TGCGCCAGCAGGGGGGTCTCCTCCTACGAGCAGTACTTC. This codes for CASRGVSSYEQYF.

The chain joins TRBV11-3 to TRBJ1-5; D perhaps matches TRBD1 (6 bases). Germline CDR1 reads SGHNT; CDR2 reads YENEEA. Trimming stripped 5 bases from V and 3 bases from J, with 14 bases between. CDR3 length: 15 residues. The CDR3, as DNA: TGTGCCAGCAGCCTTGAGGCAGGGGTCAATCAGCCCCAGCATTTT. Translation gives CASSLEAGVNQPQHF.

The chain uses TRBV15 and TRBJ2-2, with D possibly TRBD2 on 7 matching bases. This CDR3 has 14 residues. Germline loops: CDR1 LNHNV, CDR2 YYDKDF (reference sequence). With 5 bases removed from V and 3 bases from J, the gap between germline ends came to 10 bases. The CDR3 DNA is TGTGCCACCAGCTGGGGGGGCGACACCGGGGAGCTGTTTTTT. Its protein is CATSWGGDTGELFF.

The chain uses TRBV18 and TRBJ1-1; D is ambiguous. The CDR3 spans 13 residues. Deletions cut 3 bases from V and 2 bases from J, with 7 bases between. Germline V gene sequence: CDR1 KGHSH, CDR2 LQKENI. The CDR3 nucleotides are TGTGCCAGCTCACCGGGCGAAAACACTGAAGCTTTCTTT. Protein product: CASSPGENTEAFF.

The chain uses TRBV11-3 and TRBJ1-1; D not certain. Germline V gene data show CDR1 as SGHNT and CDR2 as YENEEA. This CDR3 spans 15 amino acids. V lost 1 base and J 4 bases, leaving 13 bases between the germline ends. As DNA, the CDR3 is TGTGCCAGCAGCTTAGGTGTTGACCCGACCACTGAAGCTTTCTTT. It specifies CASSLGVDPTTEAFF. Based on the CDR3 plus reference TRBV11-3 and TRBJ1-1, the full variable domain is EAGVVQSPRYKIIEKKQPVAFWCNPISGHNTLYWYLQNLGQGPELLIRYENEEAVDDSQLPKDRFSAERLKGVDSTLKIQPAELGDSAVYLCASSLGVDPTTEAFFGQGTRLTVV.

The chain has TRBV19 and TRBJ2-7; unclear D gene. The CDR3 contains 13 residues. V was cut by 2 bases and J by 3 bases, with 8 bases left in between. Per the germline V gene, CDR1 is LNHDA and CDR2 is SQIVND (reference sequence). CDR3 in amino acids: CASSIRPGYEQYF. In nucleotides, the CDR3 is TGTGCCAGTAGTATACGACCCGGCTACGAGCAGTACTTC.

In this sample, this clone turned up once. The chain has TRBV30 and TRBJ2-7, with 8 positions matching TRBD1. CDR3 length: 15 residues. Unmatched junction bases numbered 12, after V lost 4 bases and J lost 4 bases. The germline V gene encodes CDR1 GTSNPN and CDR2 SVGIG (reference sequence). This CDR3 reads CAWNSPRQGAYEQYF. The CDR3 nucleotides read TGTGCCTGGAATTCACCGCGGCAGGGGGCTTACGAGCAGTACTTC.

This chain joins TRBV11-3 and TRBJ2-7; 9 bases are a match to TRBD1. The germline V gene has CDR1 SGHNT and CDR2 YENEEA. V lost 4 bases to trimming and J lost 3 bases; unmatched junction nucleotides: 4. CDR3 length: 14 amino acids. The CDR3 loop reads CASSSGTGIYEQYF. In nucleotides, the CDR3 is TGTGCCAGCAGCTCCGGGACAGGGATCTACGAGCAGTACTTC.

This chain connects TRBV6-8 to TRBJ2-5; tentatively, D is TRBD2 (5 bases). The CDR3 length is 19 residues. CDR1 is MNHGY and CDR2 is SAAAGT in the germline V gene. V lost 0 bases to trimming and J lost 2 bases, with 22 bases between them. The CDR3 loop reads CASSYSPGSRGYPQETQYF. The CDR3 DNA is TGTGCCAGCAGTTACTCGCCGGGGAGCCGTGGATACCCTCAAGAGACCCAGTACTTC.

The chain uses TRBV6-8 and TRBJ1-6, with D possibly TRBD1 on 6 matching bases. This CDR3 comprises 16 residues. V gave up 6 bases and J gave up 0 bases, with 12 bases separating them. CDR1 is MNHGY, CDR2 SAAAGT, per germline. CDR3 sequence (DNA): TGTGCCAGCAGATCCGACAGGAGCTCCTATAATTCACCCCTCCACTTT. As protein: CASRSDRSSYNSPLHF.

The gene calls are TRBV28 and TRBJ1-4, with 7 nucleotides matching TRBD1. CDR1 MDHEN and CDR2 SYDVKM come from the germline V gene. The CDR3 loop spans 17 amino acids. V lost 4 bases and J lost 8; bases outside the gene matches: 16. For the CDR3, the DNA is TGTGCCAGCAGTTCGAACCTAAAGGGGGCGCGGAAGGAAAAACTGTTTTTT. Translating gives CASSSNLKGARKEKLFF.

The chain uses TRBV30 and TRBJ1-2; D gene uncertain. The length of the CDR3 is 15 residues. The V gene lost 3 bases and the J gene lost 3 bases, with 17 bases spanning the gap. Germline CDR1 reads GTSNPN; CDR2 reads SVGIG (reference sequence). The CDR3 loop reads CAWRGSGLAYYGYTF. For the CDR3, the DNA is TGTGCCTGGAGGGGCAGCGGACTTGCGTACTATGGCTACACCTTC.

This clone has just one count. The rearrangement links TRBV29-1 to TRBJ2-7; D tentatively reads TRBD1 or TRBD2 (5 bases each). CDR1 and CDR2 from the germline V gene are SQVTM and ANQGSEA. V gave up 7 bases and J gave up 7 bases, with 17 bases separating them. CDR3 length equals 12 residues. This CDR3 is CSGGIAGREQYF. Written as DNA, the CDR3 is TGCAGCGGGGGCATCGCGGGTAGGGAGCAGTACTTC.

The CDR3 DNA follows: TGTGCCAGCAGTCCCGGGACCCACGAAAGAGGCTACACCTTC. It specifies CASSPGTHERGYTF. The J gene is TRBJ1-2, the V gene TRBV9, with a tentative D call TRBD1 (5 bases). The ends were cut back, 5 bases at V and 8 bases at J, with 19 bases in the middle. This CDR3 comprises 14 residues. The germline V gene encodes CDR1 SGDLS and CDR2 YYNGEE.

The chain employs TRBV11-3 and TRBJ2-3; 10 nucleotides line up with TRBD2. Germline CDR1 reads SGHNT; CDR2 reads YENEEA. J lost 5 bases, V lost 6 bases, and 14 bases had no gene match. There are 17 residues in the CDR3. The chain's CDR3 is CASSSDLAGGRRDTQYF. The DNA for the CDR3 is TGTGCCAGCAGTTCCGATTTAGCGGGAGGTCGGAGAGATACGCAGTATTTT.

The V call is TRBV19, the J call TRBJ1-3, with 10 bases lining up with TRBD1. CDR3 size: 17 residues. J was trimmed by 2 bases and V by 3 bases; bases with no gene match: 7. Germline lookup yields CDR1 LNHDA and CDR2 SQIVND (reference sequence). The CDR3 DNA sequence: TGTGCCAGTAGTATCGGAACCGGGACAGGGGCTGGAAACACCATATATTTT. Translated: CASSIGTGTGAGNTIYF.